A single sample gave rise to the 13 T cell receptor beta chains below, sequenced in a study of response to subunit inactivated influenza vaccine. One entry per CDR3 protein, called by TCRdb with MiXCR from the RT-PCR reads. In the table there are about 650,000 distinct CDR3 sequences, 15% to 18% of which are singletons. Sequenced material: PBMCs from blood, taken roughly 13 days after vaccination. The receptors derive from a man between 45 and 60 years old who received an inactivated influenza vaccine.

This clonotype was counted at least ten times. The genes are TRBV29-1 and TRBJ1-2; D remains ambiguous. This CDR3 has 9 residues. Germline V CDR1 and CDR2: SQVTM, ANQGSEA. The ends were cut back, 4 bases at V and 11 bases at J, with 8 bases in the middle. DNA of the CDR3: TGCAGCGTTGGGCCGGGTTACACCTTC. Protein sequence: CSVGPGYTF.

This clonotype has just a few counts. The chain couples TRBV5-1 to TRBJ2-5; 8 nucleotides align to TRBD2. Germline values: CDR1 SGHRS, CDR2 YFSETQ. V was clipped by 6 bases and J by 4 bases; unmatched bases: 5. The CDR3 extends over 13 amino acids. The CDR3 sequence is CASNPGGGETQYF. For the CDR3, the DNA is TGCGCCAGCAACCCGGGGGGGGGAGAGACCCAGTACTTC.

This clonotype appeared a few times. The CDR3 DNA is TGTGCCAGCAGTGACGGAATAGATACCTACAATGAGCAGTTCTTC. Translating it yields CASSDGIDTYNEQFF. The chain couples TRBV6-4 to TRBJ2-1; D remains unclear. V dropped 2 bases and J dropped 2 bases, with 10 bases sitting between them. The CDR3 sequence is 15 residues long. Germline V gives CDR1 MRHNA, CDR2 SNTAGT.

This clonotype has ten or more counts. The chain uses TRBV29-1 and TRBJ1-1, with D possibly being TRBD1 (5 bases). The CDR3 loop spans 14 amino acids. Trimming left V 4 bases short and J 1 base short, with 13 bases between. Germline V CDR1 and CDR2: SQVTM, ANQGSEA. CDR3 amino acids: CSVGAGIENTEAFF. The CDR3 region has the DNA TGCAGCGTTGGAGCAGGGATAGAGAACACTGAAGCTTTCTTT.

The chain has TRBV27 and TRBJ2-1; D remains unclear. Germline V lookup: CDR1 MNHEY, CDR2 SMNVEV (reference sequence). This CDR3 is built from 14 residues. V was pared by 7 bases and J by 10 bases, with 20 bases between. The CDR3 nucleotides are TGTGCCAGCACCGCGACCATGGCTATGGGGGAGCAGTTCTTC. Its translation: CASTATMAMGEQFF.

This clonotype was detected ten times or more. V gene TRBV27 combines with J gene TRBJ2-4, with D perhaps TRBD1 or TRBD2 (5 bases each). Germline V CDR1 and CDR2: MNHEY, SMNVEV (reference sequence). Trimming took 8 bases from V and 11 from J, leaving 10 bases between them. CDR3 length: 10 residues. The CDR3 DNA follows: TGTGCCAGCGGCCGAGGGGTTCAGTACTTC. Its protein product is CASGRGVQYF.

V and J are TRBV4-1 and TRBJ2-7, with D unclear. The CDR3 runs to 12 residues. V was cut by 0 bases and J by 6 bases, with 6 bases left in between. From germline, CDR1 is MGHRA and CDR2 YSYEKL. CDR3 bases: TGCGCCAGCAGCCAAGACTCATGCGAGCAGTACTTC. It codes for CASSQDSCEQYF.

This clonotype has just a few counts. The chain uses TRBV6-2 or TRBV6-3 and TRBJ2-1; D is possibly TRBD2 (7 bases). CDR1 is MNHEY and CDR2 is SVGEGT in the germline V gene. The V gene lost 0 bases and the J gene lost 8 bases, with 17 bases spanning the gap. The length of the CDR3 is 16 residues. CDR3 sequence: CASSYSGGAMSDEQFF. CDR3 bases: TGTGCCAGCAGTTACTCGGGGGGGGCCATGTCGGATGAGCAGTTCTTC.

The chain carries TRBV2 and TRBJ1-2; 8 bases are shared with TRBD1. The CDR3 runs 15 residues. The J segment lost 6 bases and the V segment lost 6 bases, leaving 12 bases of the junction unmatched. In germline, CDR1 is SNHLY, CDR2 FYNNEI. The CDR3 nucleotides are TGTGCCAGCAGAAGGGGGGACAGGCCAAGGGATGGCTACACCTTC. It translates to CASRRGDRPRDGYTF.

The chain employs TRBV5-1 and TRBJ1-6; D remains ambiguous. Germline CDR1 SGHRS, CDR2 YFSETQ. CDR3 length equals 14 residues. Trimming took off 2 bases at V and 10 bases at J, with 13 bases between the two ends. The CDR3 sequence: CASSLSGYGSPLHF. As DNA, the CDR3 is TGCGCCAGCAGCTTATCGGGGTATGGGTCACCCCTCCACTTT.

The V gene is TRBV20-1, the J gene TRBJ1-1; tentative D call: TRBD1 (5 bases). The V gene lost 2 bases and the J gene lost 6 bases, with 10 bases spanning the gap. The CDR3 has 12 amino acids. CDR1 and CDR2 (germline): DFQATT, SNEGSKA (reference sequence). Written as DNA, the CDR3 is TGCAGTGCTAGATTGGGGGGACCTGAAGCTTTCTTT. Its translation is CSARLGGPEAFF.

This clonotype has more than one count but fewer than ten. The J gene is TRBJ2-7, the V gene TRBV7-2; 7 bases are a match to TRBD2. V shed 3 bases, J shed 5 bases, and the junction held 16 bases outside the gene matches. The CDR3 covers 17 residues. CDR1 is SGHTA, CDR2 FQGNSA, per germline. CDR3 coding DNA: TGTGCCAGCAGCTTTCCCAACGGGAGACTAGCCAGCGACGAGCAGTACTTC. The encoded protein is CASSFPNGRLASDEQYF.

This clonotype was seen more than once but under ten times. This chain connects TRBV6-5 to TRBJ1-1, with D unresolved. With 7 bases removed from V and 7 bases from J, the gap between germline ends came to 13 bases. The V gene's germline CDR1 is MNHEY and CDR2 SVGAGI. This CDR3 comprises 12 residues. The CDR3 loop is CASMGRRVEAFF. In DNA, the CDR3 is TGTGCCAGCATGGGCAGAAGAGTTGAAGCTTTCTTT.